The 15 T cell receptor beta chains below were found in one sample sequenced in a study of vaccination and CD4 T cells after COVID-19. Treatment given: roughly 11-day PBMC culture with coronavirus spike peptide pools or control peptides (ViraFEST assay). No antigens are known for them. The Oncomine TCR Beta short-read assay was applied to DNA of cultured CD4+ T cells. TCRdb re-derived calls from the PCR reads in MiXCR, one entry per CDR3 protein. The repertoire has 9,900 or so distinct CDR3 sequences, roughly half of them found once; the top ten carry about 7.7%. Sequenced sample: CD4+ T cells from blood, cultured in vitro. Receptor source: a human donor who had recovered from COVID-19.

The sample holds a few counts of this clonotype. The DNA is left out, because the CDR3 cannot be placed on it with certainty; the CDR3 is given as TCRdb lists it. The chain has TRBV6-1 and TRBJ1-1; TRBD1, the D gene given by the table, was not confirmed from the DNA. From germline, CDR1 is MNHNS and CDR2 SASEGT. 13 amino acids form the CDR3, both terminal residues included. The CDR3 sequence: CASILGTGSEAFF.

The CDR3 region is CASRNQGGWANVLTF. CDR3 DNA sequence: TGTGCCAGCAGAAACCAGGGTGGTTGGGCCAACGTCCTGACTTTC. The gene calls are TRBV2 and TRBJ2-6; tentative D call: TRBD1 (5 bases). The CDR3 spans 15 residues. V shed 6 bases and J shed 5 bases, with 14 bases lying between them. Germline V gives CDR1 SNHLY, CDR2 FYNNEI.

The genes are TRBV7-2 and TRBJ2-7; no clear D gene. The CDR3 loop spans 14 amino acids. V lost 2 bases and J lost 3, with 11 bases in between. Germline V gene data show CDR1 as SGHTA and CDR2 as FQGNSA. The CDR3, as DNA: TGTGCCAGCAGCTTAAGCTTTCGGCTCTACGAGCAGTACTTC. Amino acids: CASSLSFRLYEQYF.

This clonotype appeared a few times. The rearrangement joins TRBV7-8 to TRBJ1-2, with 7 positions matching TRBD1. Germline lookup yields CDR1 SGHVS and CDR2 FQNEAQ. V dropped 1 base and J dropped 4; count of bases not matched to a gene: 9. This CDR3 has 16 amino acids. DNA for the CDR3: TGTGCCAGCAGCTTAGGACATCCGGGACAGAGCTATGGCTACACCTTC. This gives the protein CASSLGHPGQSYGYTF.

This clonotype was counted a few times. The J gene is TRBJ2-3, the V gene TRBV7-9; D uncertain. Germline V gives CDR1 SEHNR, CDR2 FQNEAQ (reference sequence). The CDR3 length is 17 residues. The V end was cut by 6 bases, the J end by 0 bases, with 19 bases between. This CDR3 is CASSLRMGGPSTDTQYF. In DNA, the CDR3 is TGTGCCAGCAGTTTGAGAATGGGCGGCCCTAGCACAGATACGCAGTATTTT.

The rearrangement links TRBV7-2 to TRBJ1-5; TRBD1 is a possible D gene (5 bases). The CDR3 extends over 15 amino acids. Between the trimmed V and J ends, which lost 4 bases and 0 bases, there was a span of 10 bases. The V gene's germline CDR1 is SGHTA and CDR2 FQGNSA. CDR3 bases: TGTGCCAGCAGCTCGGGGGGGGATAGCAATCAGCCCCAGCATTTT. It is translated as CASSSGGDSNQPQHF.

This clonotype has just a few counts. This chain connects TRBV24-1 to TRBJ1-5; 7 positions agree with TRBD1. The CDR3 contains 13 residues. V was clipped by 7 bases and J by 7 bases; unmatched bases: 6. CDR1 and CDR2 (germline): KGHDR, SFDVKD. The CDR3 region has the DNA TGTGCCACCAGACAGGGGTCTGGGCAGCCCCAGCATTTT. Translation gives CATRQGSGQPQHF.

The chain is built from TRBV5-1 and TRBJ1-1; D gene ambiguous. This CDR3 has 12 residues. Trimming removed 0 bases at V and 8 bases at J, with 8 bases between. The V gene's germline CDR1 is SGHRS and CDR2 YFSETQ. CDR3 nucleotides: TGCGCCAGCAGCTTGGCGTCCCAAGAAGCTTTCTTT. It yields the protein CASSLASQEAFF.

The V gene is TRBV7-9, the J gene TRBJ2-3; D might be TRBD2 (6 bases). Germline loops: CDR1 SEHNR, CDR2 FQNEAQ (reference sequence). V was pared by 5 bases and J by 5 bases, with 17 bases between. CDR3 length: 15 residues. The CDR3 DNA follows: TGTGCCAGCAGCCGACCCCAGGGAGGCATAGATACGCAGTATTTT. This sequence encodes CASSRPQGGIDTQYF.

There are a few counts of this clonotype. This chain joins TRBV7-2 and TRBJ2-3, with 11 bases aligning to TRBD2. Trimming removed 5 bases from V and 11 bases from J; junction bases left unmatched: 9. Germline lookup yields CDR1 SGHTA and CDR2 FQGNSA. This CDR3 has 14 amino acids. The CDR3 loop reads CASSASNSGGGQYF. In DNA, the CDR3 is TGTGCCAGCAGCGCGAGCAATAGCGGGGGGGGGCAGTATTTT.

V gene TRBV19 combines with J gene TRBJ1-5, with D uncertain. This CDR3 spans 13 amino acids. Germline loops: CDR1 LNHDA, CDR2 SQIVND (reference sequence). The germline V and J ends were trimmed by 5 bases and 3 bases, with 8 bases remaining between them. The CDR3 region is CASSQVYNQPQHF. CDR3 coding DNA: TGTGCCAGTAGTCAGGTTTACAATCAGCCCCAGCATTTT.

The CDR3 region is CSARDTGGVAQFF. The CDR3, as DNA: TGCAGTGCTAGAGATACGGGCGGTGTTGCTCAGTTCTTC. This chain connects TRBV20-1 to TRBJ2-1, with D hard to call. This CDR3 is built from 13 residues. With 0 bases removed from V and 13 bases from J, the gap between germline ends came to 16 bases. Germline CDR1 and CDR2: DFQATT and SNEGSKA (reference sequence).

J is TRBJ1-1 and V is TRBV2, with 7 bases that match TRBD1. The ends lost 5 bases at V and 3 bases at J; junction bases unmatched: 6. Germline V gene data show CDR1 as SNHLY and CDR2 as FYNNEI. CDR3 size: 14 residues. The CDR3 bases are TGTGCCAGCAGTCTGACAGGGTTTGACACTGAAGCTTTCTTT. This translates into CASSLTGFDTEAFF.

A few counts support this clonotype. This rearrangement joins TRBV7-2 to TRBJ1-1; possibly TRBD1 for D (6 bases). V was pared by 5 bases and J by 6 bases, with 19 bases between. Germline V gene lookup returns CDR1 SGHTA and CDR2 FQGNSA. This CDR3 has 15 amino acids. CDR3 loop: CASSEMVRGWAEAFF. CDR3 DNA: TGTGCCAGCAGCGAGATGGTCAGGGGTTGGGCTGAAGCTTTCTTT.

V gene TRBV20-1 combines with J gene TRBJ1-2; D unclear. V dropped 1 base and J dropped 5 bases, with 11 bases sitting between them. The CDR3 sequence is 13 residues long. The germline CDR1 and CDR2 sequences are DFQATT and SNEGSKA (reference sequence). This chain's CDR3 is CSARGSAKYGYTF. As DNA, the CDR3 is TGCAGTGCTAGAGGGTCCGCGAAGTATGGCTACACCTTC.